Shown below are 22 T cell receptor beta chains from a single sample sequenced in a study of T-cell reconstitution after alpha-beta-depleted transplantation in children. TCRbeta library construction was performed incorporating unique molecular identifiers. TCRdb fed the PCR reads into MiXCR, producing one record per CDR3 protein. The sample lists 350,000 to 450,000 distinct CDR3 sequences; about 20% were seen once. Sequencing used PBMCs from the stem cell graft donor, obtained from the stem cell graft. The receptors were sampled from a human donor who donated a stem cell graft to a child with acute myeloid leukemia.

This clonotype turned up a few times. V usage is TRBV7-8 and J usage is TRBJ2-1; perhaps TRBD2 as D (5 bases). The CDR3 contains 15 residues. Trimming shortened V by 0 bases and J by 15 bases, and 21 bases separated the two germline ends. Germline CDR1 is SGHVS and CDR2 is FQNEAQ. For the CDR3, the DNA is TGTGCCAGCAGCTTAGCGCCTTGGGAGTCCTTGGTTGCGTTCTTC. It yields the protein CASSLAPWESLVAFF. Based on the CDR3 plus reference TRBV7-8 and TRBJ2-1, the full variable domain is GAGVSQSPRYKVAKRGQDVALRCDPISGHVSLFWYQQALGQGPEFLTYFQNEAQLDKSGLPSDRFFAERPEGSVSTLKIQRTQQEDSAVYLCASSLAPWESLVAFFGPGTRLTVL.

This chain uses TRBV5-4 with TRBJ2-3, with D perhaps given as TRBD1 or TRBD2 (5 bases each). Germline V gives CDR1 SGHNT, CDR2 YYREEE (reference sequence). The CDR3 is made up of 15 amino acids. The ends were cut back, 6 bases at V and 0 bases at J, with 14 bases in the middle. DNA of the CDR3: TGTGCCAGCACCTTTGTGGGGGTAAGCACAGATACGCAGTATTTT. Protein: CASTFVGVSTDTQYF.

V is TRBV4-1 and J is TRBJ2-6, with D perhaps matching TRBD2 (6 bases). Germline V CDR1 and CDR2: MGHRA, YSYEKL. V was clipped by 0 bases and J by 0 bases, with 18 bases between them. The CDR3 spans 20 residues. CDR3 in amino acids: CASSQDPQVAVYSGANVLTF. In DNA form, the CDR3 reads TGCGCCAGCAGCCAAGATCCTCAAGTAGCGGTGTACTCTGGGGCCAACGTCCTGACTTTC.

CDR3 residues: CSVEKGQGAGEQYF. DNA for the CDR3: TGCAGCGTTGAAAAAGGACAGGGGGCCGGCGAGCAGTACTTC. The chain combines TRBV29-1 with TRBJ2-7; 11 bases match TRBD1. The CDR3 is 14 amino acids. Per the germline V gene, CDR1 is SQVTM and CDR2 is ANQGSEA. The V gene end was trimmed by 2 bases and the J gene end by 6 bases; junction bases not matched to a gene: 6.

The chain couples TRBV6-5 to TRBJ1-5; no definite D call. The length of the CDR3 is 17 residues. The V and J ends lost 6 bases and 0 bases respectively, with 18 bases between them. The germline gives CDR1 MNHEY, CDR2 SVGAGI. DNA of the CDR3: TGTGCCAGCAGGGGAAAGTCGGCGGGCCTTAGCAATCAGCCCCAGCATTTT. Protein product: CASRGKSAGLSNQPQHF.

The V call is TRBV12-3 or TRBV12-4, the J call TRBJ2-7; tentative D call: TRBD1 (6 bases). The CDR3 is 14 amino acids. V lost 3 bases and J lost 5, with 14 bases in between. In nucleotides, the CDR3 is TGTGCCAGCAGTTTTCAGGGGACAACCCACGAGCAGTACTTC. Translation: CASSFQGTTHEQYF.

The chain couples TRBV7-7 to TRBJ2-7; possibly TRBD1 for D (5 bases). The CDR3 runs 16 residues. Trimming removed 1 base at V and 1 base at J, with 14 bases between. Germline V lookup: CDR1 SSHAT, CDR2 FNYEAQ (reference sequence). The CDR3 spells CASSLDLTDISYEQYF. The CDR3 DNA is TGTGCCAGCAGCTTAGACTTGACAGATATATCCTACGAGCAGTACTTC.

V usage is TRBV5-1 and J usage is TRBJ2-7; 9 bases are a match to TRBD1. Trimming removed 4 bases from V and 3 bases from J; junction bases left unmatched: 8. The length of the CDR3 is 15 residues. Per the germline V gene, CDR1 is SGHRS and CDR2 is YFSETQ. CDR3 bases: TGCGCCAGCAGCGGGGGACAGGGTAACTTCTACGAGCAGTACTTC. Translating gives CASSGGQGNFYEQYF.

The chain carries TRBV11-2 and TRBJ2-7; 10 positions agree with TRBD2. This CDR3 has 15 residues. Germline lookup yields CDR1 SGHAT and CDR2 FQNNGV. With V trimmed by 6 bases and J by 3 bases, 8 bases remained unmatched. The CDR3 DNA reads TGTGCCAGCAGAAACCCTAGCGGGAGTGTCTACGAGCAGTACTTC. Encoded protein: CASRNPSGSVYEQYF. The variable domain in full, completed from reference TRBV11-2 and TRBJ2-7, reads EAGVAQSPRYKIIEKRQSVAFWCNPISGHATLYWYQQILGQGPKLLIQFQNNGVVDDSQLPKDRFSAERLKGVDSTLKIQPAKLEDSAVYLCASRNPSGSVYEQYFGPGTRLTVT.

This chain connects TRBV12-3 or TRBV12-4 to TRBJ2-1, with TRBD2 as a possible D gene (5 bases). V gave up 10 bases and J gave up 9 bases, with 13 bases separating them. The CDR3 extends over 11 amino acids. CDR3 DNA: TGTGCCATCGGGGTGGGAAGTGAGCAGTTCTTC. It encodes CAIGVGSEQFF.

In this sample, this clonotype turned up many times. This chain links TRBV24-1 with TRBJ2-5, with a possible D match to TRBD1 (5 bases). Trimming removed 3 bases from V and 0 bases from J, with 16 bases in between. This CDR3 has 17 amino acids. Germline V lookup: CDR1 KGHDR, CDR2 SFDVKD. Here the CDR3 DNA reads TGTGCCACCAGTGATCCCACGCCGACAGCATACCAAGAGACCCAGTACTTC. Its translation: CATSDPTPTAYQETQYF.

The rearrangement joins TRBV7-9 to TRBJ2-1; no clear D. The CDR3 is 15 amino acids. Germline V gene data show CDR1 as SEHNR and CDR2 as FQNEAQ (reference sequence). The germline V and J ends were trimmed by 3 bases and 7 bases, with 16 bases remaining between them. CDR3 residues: CASSLDLTGANEQFF. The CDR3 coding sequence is TGTGCCAGCAGCTTGGACCTGACTGGAGCGAATGAGCAGTTCTTC.

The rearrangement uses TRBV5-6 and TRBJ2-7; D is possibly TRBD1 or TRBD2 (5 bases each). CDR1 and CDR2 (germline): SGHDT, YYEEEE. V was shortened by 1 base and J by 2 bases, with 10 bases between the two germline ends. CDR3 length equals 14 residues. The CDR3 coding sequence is TGTGCCAGCAGCTTGTGGGGGACGGCCTACGAGCAGTACTTC. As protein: CASSLWGTAYEQYF.

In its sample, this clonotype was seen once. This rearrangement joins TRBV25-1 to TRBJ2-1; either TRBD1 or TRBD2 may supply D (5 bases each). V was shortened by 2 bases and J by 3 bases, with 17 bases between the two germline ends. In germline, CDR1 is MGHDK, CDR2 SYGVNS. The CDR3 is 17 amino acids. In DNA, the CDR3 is TGTGCCAGCAGTGAACCGCCTGGGGACCCAAACTACAATGAGCAGTTCTTC. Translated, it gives CASSEPPGDPNYNEQFF.

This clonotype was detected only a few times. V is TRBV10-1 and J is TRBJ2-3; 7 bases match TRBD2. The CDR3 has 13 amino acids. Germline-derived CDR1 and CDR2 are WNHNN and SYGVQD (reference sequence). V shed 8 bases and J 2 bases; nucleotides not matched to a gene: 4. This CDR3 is CASRDYNTDTQYF. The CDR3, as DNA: TGCGCCAGCCGGGACTACAACACAGATACGCAGTATTTT.

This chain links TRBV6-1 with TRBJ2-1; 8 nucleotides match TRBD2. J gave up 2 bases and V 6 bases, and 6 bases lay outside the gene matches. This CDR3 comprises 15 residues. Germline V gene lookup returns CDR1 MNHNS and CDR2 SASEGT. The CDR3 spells CASSPTAGAYNEQFF. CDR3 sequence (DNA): TGTGCCAGCAGCCCGACAGCGGGAGCCTACAATGAGCAGTTCTTC.

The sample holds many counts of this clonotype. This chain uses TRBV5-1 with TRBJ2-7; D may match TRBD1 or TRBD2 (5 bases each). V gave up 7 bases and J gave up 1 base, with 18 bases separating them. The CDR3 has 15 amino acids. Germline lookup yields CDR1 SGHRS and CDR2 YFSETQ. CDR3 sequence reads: CASHRGGEDSYEQYF. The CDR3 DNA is TGCGCCAGCCACCGGGGCGGTGAAGATTCCTACGAGCAGTACTTC.

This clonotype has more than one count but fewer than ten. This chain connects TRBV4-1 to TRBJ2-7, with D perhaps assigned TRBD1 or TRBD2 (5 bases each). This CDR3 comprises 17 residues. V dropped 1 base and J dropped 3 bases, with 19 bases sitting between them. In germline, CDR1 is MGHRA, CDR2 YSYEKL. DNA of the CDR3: TGCGCCAGCAGCCAAGTGTTGAAGGGCCGGGGCAACTACGAGCAGTACTTC. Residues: CASSQVLKGRGNYEQYF.

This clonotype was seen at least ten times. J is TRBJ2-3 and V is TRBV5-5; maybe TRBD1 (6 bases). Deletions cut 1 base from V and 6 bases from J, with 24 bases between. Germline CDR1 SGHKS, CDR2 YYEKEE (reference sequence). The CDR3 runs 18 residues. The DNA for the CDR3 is TGTGCCAGCAGCTTGAGGGACACCCAAGGAGTTGGACTGGATACGCAGTATTTT. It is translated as CASSLRDTQGVGLDTQYF.

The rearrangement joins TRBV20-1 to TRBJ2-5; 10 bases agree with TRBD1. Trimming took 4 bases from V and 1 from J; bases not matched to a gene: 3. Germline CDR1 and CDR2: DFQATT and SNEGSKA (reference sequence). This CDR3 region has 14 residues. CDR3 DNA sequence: TGCAGTGCTAAAAGGGACAGGGGCCAAGAGACCCAGTACTTC. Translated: CSAKRDRGQETQYF.

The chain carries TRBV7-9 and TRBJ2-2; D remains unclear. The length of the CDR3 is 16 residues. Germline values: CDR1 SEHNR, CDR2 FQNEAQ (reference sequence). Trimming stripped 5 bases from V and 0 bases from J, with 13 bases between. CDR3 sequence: CASSQPESSNTGELFF. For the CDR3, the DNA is TGTGCCAGCAGCCAACCAGAGAGTTCGAACACCGGGGAGCTGTTTTTT.

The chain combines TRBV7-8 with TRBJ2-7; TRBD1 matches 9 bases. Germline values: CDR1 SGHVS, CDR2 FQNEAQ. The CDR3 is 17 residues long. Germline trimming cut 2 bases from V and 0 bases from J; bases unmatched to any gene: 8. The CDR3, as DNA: TGTGCCAGCAGCTTACGGCGGACAGGGGCCCCCTCCTACGAGCAGTACTTC. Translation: CASSLRRTGAPSYEQYF.